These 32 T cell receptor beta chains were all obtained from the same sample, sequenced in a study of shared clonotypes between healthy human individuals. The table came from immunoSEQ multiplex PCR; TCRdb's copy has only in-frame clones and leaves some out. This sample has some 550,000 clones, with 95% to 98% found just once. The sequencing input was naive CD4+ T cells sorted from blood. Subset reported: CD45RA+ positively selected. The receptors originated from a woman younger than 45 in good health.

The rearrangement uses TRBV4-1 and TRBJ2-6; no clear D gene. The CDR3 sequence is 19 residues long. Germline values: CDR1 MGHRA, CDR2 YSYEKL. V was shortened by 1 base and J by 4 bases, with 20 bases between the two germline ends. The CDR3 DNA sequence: TGCGCCAGCAGCCAAGCCAGAGGACGGACCTCTTTAGGGGCCAACGTCCTGACTTTC. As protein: CASSQARGRTSLGANVLTF.

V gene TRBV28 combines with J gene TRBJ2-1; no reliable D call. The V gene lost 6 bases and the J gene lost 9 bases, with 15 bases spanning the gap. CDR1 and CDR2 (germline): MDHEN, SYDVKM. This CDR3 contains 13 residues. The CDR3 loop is CASRSSLLIEQFF. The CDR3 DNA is TGTGCCAGCAGAAGTAGCCTCCTAATTGAGCAGTTCTTC.

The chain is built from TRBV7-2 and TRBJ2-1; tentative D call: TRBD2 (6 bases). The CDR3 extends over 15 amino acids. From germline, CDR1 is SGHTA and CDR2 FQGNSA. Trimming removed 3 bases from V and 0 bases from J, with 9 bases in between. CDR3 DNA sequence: TGTGCCAGCAGCTTGTTCGGGAGCTCCTACAATGAGCAGTTCTTC. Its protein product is CASSLFGSSYNEQFF.

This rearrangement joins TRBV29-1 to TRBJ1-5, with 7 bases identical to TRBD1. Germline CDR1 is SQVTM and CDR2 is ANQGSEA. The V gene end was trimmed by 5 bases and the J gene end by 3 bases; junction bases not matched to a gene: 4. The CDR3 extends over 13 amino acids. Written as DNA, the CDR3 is TGCAGCGTTCAACAGGGGATCAATCAGCCCCAGCATTTT. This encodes CSVQQGINQPQHF.

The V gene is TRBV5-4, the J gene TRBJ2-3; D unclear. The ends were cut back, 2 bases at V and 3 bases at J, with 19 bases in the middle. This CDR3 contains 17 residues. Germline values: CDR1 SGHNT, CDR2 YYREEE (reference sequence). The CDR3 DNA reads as TGTGCCAGCAGCTTACCGGGTGTGGGGATCGGGACAGATACGCAGTATTTT. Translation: CASSLPGVGIGTDTQYF.

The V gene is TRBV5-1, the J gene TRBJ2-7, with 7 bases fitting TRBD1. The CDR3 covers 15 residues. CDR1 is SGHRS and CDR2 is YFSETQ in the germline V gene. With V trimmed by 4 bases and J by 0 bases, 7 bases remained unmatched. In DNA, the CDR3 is TGCGCCAGCAGCCCGACAGGGATCCCCTCCTACGAGCAGTACTTC. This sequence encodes CASSPTGIPSYEQYF. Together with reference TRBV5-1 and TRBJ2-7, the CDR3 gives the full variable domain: KAGVTQTPRYLIKTRGQQVTLSCSPISGHRSVSWYQQTPGQGLQFLFEYFSETQRNKGNFPGRFSGRQFSNSRSEMNVSTLELGDSALYLCASSPTGIPSYEQYFGPGTRLTVT.

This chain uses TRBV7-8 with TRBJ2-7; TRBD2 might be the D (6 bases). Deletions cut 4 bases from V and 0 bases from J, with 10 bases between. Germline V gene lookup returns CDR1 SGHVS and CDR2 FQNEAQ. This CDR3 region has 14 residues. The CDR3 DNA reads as TGTGCCAGCAGCTACCTAGCGCCCTCCTACGAGCAGTACTTC. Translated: CASSYLAPSYEQYF.

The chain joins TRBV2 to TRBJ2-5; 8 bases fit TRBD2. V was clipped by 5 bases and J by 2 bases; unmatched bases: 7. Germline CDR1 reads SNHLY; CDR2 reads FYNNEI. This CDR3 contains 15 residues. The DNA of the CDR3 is TGTGCCAGCAGTCCCCGGGGGGGGTTTCAAGAGACCCAGTACTTC. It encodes CASSPRGGFQETQYF.

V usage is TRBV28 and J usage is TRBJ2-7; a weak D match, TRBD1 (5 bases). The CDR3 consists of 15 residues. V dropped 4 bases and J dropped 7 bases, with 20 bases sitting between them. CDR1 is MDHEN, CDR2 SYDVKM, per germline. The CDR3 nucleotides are TGTGCCAGCAGTTCCCTGGAAGGATTCTACAGGGAGCAGTACTTC. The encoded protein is CASSSLEGFYREQYF.

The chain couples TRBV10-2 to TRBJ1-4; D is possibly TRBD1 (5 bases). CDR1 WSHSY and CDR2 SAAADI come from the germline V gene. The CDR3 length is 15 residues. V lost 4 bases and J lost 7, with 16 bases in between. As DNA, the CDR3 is TGCGCCAGCAGTGTCCCGGGTAGGGGAGTTGAAAAACTGTTTTTT. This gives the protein CASSVPGRGVEKLFF.

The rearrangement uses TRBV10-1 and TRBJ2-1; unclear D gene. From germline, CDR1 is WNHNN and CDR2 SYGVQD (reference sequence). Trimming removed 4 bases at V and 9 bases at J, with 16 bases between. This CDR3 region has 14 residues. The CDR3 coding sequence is TGCGCCAGCAGTGCGACTGCCACTTTTGGTGAGCAGTTCTTC. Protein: CASSATATFGEQFF.

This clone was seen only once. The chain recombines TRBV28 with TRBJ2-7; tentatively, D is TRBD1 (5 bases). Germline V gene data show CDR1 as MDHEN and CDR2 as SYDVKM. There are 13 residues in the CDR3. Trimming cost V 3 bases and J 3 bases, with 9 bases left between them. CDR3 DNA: TGTGCCAGCAGTTTCAGGGTAAACTACGAGCAGTACTTC. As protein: CASSFRVNYEQYF. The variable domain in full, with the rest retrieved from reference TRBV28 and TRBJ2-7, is DVKVTQSSRYLVKRTGEKVFLECVQDMDHENMFWYRQDPGLGLRLIYFSYDVKMKEKGDIPEGYSVSREKKERFSLILESASTNQTSMYLCASSFRVNYEQYFGPGTRLTVT.

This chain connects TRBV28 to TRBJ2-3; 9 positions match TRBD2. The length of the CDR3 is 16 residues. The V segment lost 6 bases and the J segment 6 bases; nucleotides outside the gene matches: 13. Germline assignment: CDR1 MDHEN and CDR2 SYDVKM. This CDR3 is CASRPHTSGSKDTQYF. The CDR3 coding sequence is TGTGCCAGCAGACCTCATACTAGCGGGTCCAAGGATACGCAGTATTTT.

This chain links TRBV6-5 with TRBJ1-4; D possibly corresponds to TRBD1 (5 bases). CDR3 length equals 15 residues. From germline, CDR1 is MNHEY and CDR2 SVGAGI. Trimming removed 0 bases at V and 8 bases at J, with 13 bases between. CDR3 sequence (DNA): TGTGCCAGCAGTTACTCCCAGACAGCCCCGGAAAAACTGTTTTTT. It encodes CASSYSQTAPEKLFF.

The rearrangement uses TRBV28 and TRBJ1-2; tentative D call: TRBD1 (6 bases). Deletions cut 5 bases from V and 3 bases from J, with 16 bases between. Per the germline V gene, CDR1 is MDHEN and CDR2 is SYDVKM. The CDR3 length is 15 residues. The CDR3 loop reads CASSLTGWGDYGYTF. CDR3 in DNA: TGTGCCAGCAGTCTAACAGGGTGGGGGGACTATGGCTACACCTTC.

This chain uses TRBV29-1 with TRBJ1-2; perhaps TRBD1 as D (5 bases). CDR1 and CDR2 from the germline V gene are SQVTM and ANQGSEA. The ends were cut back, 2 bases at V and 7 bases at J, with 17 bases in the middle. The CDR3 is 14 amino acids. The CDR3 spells CSVEITQGLGGYTF. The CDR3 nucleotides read TGCAGCGTTGAAATAACTCAGGGTTTAGGTGGCTACACCTTC.

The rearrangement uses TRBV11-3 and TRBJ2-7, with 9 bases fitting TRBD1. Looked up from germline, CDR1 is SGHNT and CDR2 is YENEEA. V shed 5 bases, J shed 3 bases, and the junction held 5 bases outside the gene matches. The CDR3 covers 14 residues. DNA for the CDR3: TGTGCCAGCAGCACCCCGACAGGGGGCTACGAGCAGTACTTC. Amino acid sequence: CASSTPTGGYEQYF.

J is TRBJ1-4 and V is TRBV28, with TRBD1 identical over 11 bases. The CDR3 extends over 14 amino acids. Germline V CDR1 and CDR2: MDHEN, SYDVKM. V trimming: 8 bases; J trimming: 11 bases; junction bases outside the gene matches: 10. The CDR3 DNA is TGTGCCAGCGGGGGTGGGACAGGGGGTTTGAAACTGTTTTTT. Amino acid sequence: CASGGGTGGLKLFF.

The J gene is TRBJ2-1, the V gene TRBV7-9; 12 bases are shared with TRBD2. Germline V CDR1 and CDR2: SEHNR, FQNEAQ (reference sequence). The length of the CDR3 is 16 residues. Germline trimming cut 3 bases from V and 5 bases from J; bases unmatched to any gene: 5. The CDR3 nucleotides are TGTGCCAGCAGCTTCCCTCTAGCGGGAGGGAACAATGAGCAGTTCTTC. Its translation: CASSFPLAGGNNEQFF.

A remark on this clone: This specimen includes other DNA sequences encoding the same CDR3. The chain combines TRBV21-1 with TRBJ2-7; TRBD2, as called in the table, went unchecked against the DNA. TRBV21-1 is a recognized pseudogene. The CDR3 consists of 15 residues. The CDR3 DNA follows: TGTGCCAGCAGATCCGGGACTTGTGAGACCTATGAGCAGTACTTC. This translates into CASRSGTCETYEQYF.

CDR3: CAISEYPSGGGDTEAFF. The CDR3 DNA is TGTGCCATCAGTGAGTACCCCTCAGGGGGCGGGGACACTGAAGCTTTCTTT. The V call is TRBV10-3, the J call TRBJ1-1; 8 bases are a match to TRBD1. The CDR3 loop spans 17 amino acids. V trimming: 1 base; J trimming: 3 bases; junction bases outside the gene matches: 10. Germline V gene sequence: CDR1 ENHRY, CDR2 SYGVKD.

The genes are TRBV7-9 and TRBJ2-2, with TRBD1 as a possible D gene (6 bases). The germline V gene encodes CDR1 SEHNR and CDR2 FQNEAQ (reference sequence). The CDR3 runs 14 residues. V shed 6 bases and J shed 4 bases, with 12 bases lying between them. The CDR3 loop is CASRPDRSTGELFF. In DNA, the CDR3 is TGTGCCAGCAGACCTGACAGGTCCACCGGGGAGCTGTTTTTT.

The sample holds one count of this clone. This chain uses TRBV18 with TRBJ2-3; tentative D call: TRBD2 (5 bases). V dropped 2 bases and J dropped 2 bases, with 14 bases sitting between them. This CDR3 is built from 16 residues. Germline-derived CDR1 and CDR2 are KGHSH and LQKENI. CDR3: CASSPIPGKNTDTQYF. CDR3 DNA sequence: TGTGCCAGCTCACCAATCCCCGGGAAAAACACAGATACGCAGTATTTT.

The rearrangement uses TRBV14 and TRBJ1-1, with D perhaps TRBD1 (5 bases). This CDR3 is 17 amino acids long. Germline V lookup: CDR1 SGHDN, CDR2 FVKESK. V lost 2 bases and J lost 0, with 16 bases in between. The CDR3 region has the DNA TGTGCCAGCAGCCAACTAGGACGGGGACGGATGAACACTGAAGCTTTCTTT. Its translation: CASSQLGRGRMNTEAFF.

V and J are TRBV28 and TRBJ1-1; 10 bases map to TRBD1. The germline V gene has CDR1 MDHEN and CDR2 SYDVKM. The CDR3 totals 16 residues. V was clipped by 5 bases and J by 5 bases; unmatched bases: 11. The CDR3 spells CASSPAPRDRGTEAFF. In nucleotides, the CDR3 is TGTGCCAGCAGTCCCGCTCCCCGGGACAGGGGAACTGAAGCTTTCTTT.

The CDR3 bases are TGTGCCAGCAGTCGATCCGGGACGGTTGAACCGAGCTCCTACGAGCAGTACTTC. Translated, it gives CASSRSGTVEPSSYEQYF. The chain couples TRBV27 to TRBJ2-7; D could derive from TRBD1 or TRBD2 (5 bases each). The length of the CDR3 is 18 residues. The ends were cut back, 5 bases at V and 0 bases at J, with 23 bases in the middle. CDR1 MNHEY and CDR2 SMNVEV come from the germline V gene (reference sequence).

CDR3 DNA sequence: TGCGCCAGCAGCTTGGCCGGACAGGGAGAGACCCAGTACTTC. This gives the protein CASSLAGQGETQYF. The V gene is TRBV5-1, the J gene TRBJ2-5; 8 positions agree with TRBD1. Germline V CDR1 and CDR2: SGHRS, YFSETQ. Trimming removed 0 bases from V and 4 bases from J; junction bases left unmatched: 2. This CDR3 spans 14 amino acids.

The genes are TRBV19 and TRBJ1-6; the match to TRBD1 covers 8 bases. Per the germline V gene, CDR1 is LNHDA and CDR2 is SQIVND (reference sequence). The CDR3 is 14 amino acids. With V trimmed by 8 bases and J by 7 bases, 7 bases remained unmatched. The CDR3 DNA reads TGTGCCAGTGGGGACAGGTTGGGCAATTCACCCCTCCACTTT. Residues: CASGDRLGNSPLHF.

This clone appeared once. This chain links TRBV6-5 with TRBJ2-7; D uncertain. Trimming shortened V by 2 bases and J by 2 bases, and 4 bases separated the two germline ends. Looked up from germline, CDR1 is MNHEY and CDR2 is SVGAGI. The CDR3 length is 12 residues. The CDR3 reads CASSYEPYEQYF. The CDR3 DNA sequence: TGTGCCAGCAGTTACGAACCCTACGAGCAGTACTTC.

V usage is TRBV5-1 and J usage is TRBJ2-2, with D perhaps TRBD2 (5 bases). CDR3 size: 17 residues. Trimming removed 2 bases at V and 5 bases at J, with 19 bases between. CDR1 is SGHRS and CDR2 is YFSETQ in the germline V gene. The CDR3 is CASSLGWLALVTGELFF. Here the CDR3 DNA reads TGCGCCAGCAGCTTAGGTTGGCTAGCTTTAGTGACCGGGGAGCTGTTTTTT.

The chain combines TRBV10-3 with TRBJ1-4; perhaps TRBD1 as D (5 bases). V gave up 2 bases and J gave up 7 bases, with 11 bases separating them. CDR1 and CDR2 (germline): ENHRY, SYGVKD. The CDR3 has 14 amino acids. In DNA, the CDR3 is TGTGCCATCAGTGAGGGGGCCAGCAGTGAAAAACTGTTTTTT. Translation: CAISEGASSEKLFF.

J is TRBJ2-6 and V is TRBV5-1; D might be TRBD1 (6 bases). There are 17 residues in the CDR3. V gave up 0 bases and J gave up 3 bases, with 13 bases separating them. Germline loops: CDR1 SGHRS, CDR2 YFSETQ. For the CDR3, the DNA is TGCGCCAGCAGCTTGGCAGGGGTGAGGTTTGGGGCCAACGTCCTGACTTTC. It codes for CASSLAGVRFGANVLTF.